This T cell receptor (beta chain) was obtained from a study of cytomegalovirus exposure and HLA in healthy donors. Looking at the study overall: Unique TCRs from HLA-typed donors, 70 million to 85 million of them, were held in an early data release.

V was shortened by 5 bases and J by 8 bases, with 21 bases between the two germline ends. Germline V gene sequence: CDR1 MDHEN, CDR2 SYDVKM. This CDR3 region has 16 residues. The study ran its PCR with 60 Vbeta and 13 Jbeta primers. Sequenced by immunoSEQ multiplex PCR; TCRdb stores in-frame clones only, minus some. The data show about 150,000 clones, 65% to 80% seen once. This rearrangement joins TRBV28 to TRBJ1-4, with TRBD1 as a possible D gene (5 bases). Sequencing was done on a sample of PBMCs. This sequence originates from a woman in her 50s in good health and CMV-seropositive. CDR3 in amino acids: CASSTQLQGGREKLFF. CDR3 coding DNA: TGTGCCAGCAGTACTCAGCTCCAGGGAGGGCGGGAAAAACTGTTTTTT.